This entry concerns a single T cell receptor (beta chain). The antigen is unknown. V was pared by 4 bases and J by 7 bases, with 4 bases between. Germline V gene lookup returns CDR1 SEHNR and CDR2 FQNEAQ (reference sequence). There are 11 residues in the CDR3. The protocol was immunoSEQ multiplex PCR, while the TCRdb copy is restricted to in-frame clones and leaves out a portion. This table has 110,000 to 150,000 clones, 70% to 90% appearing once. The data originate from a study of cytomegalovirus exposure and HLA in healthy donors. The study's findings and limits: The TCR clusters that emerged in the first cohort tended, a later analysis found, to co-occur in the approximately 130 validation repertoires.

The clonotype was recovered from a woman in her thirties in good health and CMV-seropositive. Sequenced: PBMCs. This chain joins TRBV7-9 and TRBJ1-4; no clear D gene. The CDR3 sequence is CASSSLEKLFF. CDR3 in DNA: TGTGCCAGCAGCTCTCTTGAAAAACTGTTTTTT.